The rows below give T cell receptor beta chains drawn from one sample of a study of blood T cell repertoires in COVID-19. Sequencing was performed with immunoSEQ multiplex PCR; in TCRdb, only in-frame clones are kept and a portion is missing. Of around 400,000 clones listed, more than 85% are singletons. Specimen: PBMCs or T cells enriched from blood (not recorded which). The receptors derive from a woman aged 40 to 50 who had been exposed to COVID-19. The CDR3 runs from the conserved cysteine through the conserved F or W. A D gene is named only where the DNA matches it firmly. Clone size is not always given. Where it is, it says once, few, many or a class for expanded clones.

TRBJ2-2 | - | - | TRBV18 | CASSPVGNTGELFF | TGTGCCAGCTCACCTGTCGGGAATACCGGGGAGCTGTTTTTT
TRBJ2-1 | TRBD1 | - | TRBV4-1 | CASSQSKTGGNTNEQFF | TGCGCCAGCAGCCAAAGCAAAACAGGGGGTAATACGAATGAGCAGTTCTTC
TRBJ2-4 | - | - | TRBV15 | CATSREEGQRKNIQYF | TGTGCCACCAGCAGGGAGGAGGGACAGCGGAAAAACATTCAGTACTTC
TRBJ2-1 | - | once | TRBV7-2 | CASSLAAGSYNEQFF | TGTGCCAGCAGCTTAGCTGCGGGATCCTACAATGAGCAGTTCTTC
TRBJ1-2 | - | - | TRBV7-8 | CASSLGRAGPYGYTF | TGTGCCAGCAGCTTAGGAAGGGCAGGGCCCTATGGCTACACCTTC
TRBJ1-5 | - | - | TRBV7-2 | CASSASASSNQPQHF | TGTGCCAGCAGCGCGTCCGCCTCATCAAATCAGCCCCAGCATTTT
TRBJ2-3 | TRBD2 | - | TRBV2 | CASSRTSGGTPVNTDTQYF | TGTGCCAGCAGTCGGACTAGCGGGGGGACCCCTGTAAACACAGATACGCAGTATTTT
TRBJ2-5 | TRBD1 | - | TRBV5-4 | CASSPGQALETQYF | TGTGCCAGCAGCCCGGGACAGGCTTTGGAGACCCAGTACTTC
TRBJ2-7 | TRBD2 | - | TRBV18 | CASSRGTSGRVEQYF | TGTGCCAGCTCACGCGGGACTAGCGGGAGGGTCGAGCAGTACTTC
TRBJ1-1 | TRBD1 | once | TRBV3-1/TRBV3-2 | CASSQVPGQTEAFF | TGTGCCAGCAGCCAAGTCCCGGGACAGACTGAAGCTTTCTTT
TRBJ2-5 | - | - | TRBV27 | CASRFLGGMGETQYF | TGTGCCAGCAGATTTTTAGGCGGGATGGGGGAGACCCAGTACTTC
TRBJ2-7 | TRBD1 | - | TRBV30 | CAWSEGQGGNYEQYF | TGTGCCTGGAGTGAAGGACAGGGGGGGAACTACGAGCAGTACTTC
TRBJ1-2 | - | - | TRBV12-3/TRBV12-4 | CASSFFLFGGYTF | TGTGCCAGCAGTTTCTTCCTATTCGGTGGCTACACCTTC
TRBJ1-5 | TRBD1 | - | TRBV27 | CASSLDRGKVGQPQHF | TGTGCCAGCAGTTTGGACAGGGGTAAGGTGGGCCAGCCCCAGCATTTT
TRBJ1-1 | TRBD1 | - | TRBV20-1 | CSASLQGRMNTEAFF | TGCAGTGCTAGTCTACAGGGGCGGATGAACACTGAAGCTTTCTTT
TRBJ1-5 | TRBD1 | - | TRBV18 | CASSPIAQGAFNQPQHF | TGTGCCAGCTCACCAATCGCACAGGGGGCCTTCAATCAGCCCCAGCATTTT
TRBJ1-1 | - | - | TRBV9 | CASSVARNTEAFF | TGTGCCAGCAGCGTGGCTAGGAACACTGAAGCTTTCTTT
TRBJ2-1 | TRBD1 | once | TRBV10-3 | CAISERAPGQGYNEQFF | TGTGCCATCAGTGAGCGAGCACCGGGACAGGGGTACAATGAGCAGTTCTTC
TRBJ2-7 | - | - | TRBV24-1 | CATSDPGQNYEQYF | TGTGCCACCAGTGATCCCGGACAGAACTACGAGCAGTACTTC
TRBJ2-1 | TRBD1 | - | TRBV2 | CATSGTGVGEQFF | TGTGCCACCTCCGGGACAGGGGTAGGCGAGCAGTTCTTC
TRBJ1-1 | - | - | TRBV5-6 | CASSWVNPGDTEAFF | TGTGCCAGCAGCTGGGTCAATCCCGGGGACACTGAAGCTTTCTTT
TRBJ2-7 | - | - | TRBV5-1 | CASSLQTGSLTPYEQYF | TGCGCCAGCAGCTTGCAGACAGGTTCCCTCACTCCTTACGAGCAGTACTTC
TRBJ2-7 | TRBD2 | few | TRBV5-6 | CASSQGLAGGEQYF | TGTGCCAGCAGCCAAGGACTAGCGGGAGGGGAGCAGTACTTC
TRBJ1-1 | TRBD1 | - | TRBV3-1/TRBV3-2 | CASSQAGQGGMGTEAFF | TGTGCCAGCAGCCAAGCGGGACAGGGGGGAATGGGCACTGAAGCTTTCTTT
TRBJ1-2 | TRBD1 | - | TRBV7-9 | CASSLEWDRALNYGYTF | TGTGCCAGCAGCTTAGAGTGGGACAGAGCCCTAAACTATGGCTACACCTTC
TRBJ2-3 | TRBD1 | - | TRBV11-1 | CASSSDRVEADTQYF | TGTGCCAGCAGCTCAGACAGGGTCGAGGCAGATACGCAGTATTTT
TRBJ1-2 | - | - | TRBV19 | CASSIGSGVHGYTF | TGTGCCAGTAGTATAGGATCGGGGGTACATGGCTACACCTTC
TRBJ2-1 | TRBD2 | - | TRBV7-2 | CASSLRRGGGERDEQFF | TGTGCCAGCAGCCTCCGTCGGGGGGGAGGGGAGCGGGATGAGCAGTTCTTC
TRBJ2-7 | TRBD1 | - | TRBV12-3/TRBV12-4 | CASRWDRESEQYF | TGTGCCAGCAGGTGGGACAGGGAAAGCGAGCAGTACTTC
TRBJ2-3 | - | - | TRBV13 | CASSLGSITDTQYF | TGTGCCAGCAGCTTAGGCAGTATCACAGATACGCAGTATTTT
TRBJ1-2 | TRBD1 | - | TRBV4-3 | CASSQDRGSNYGYTF | TGCGCCAGCAGCCAGGACAGGGGGTCTAACTATGGCTACACCTTC
TRBJ1-2 | TRBD1 | - | TRBV28 | CAIPDRGVGYTF | TGTGCCATCCCAGACAGGGGGGTGGGCTACACCTTC
TRBJ1-2 | - | - | TRBV18 | CASSPPSNWGYTF | TGTGCCAGCTCACCACCGAGTAACTGGGGCTACACCTTC
TRBJ2-2 | - | - | TRBV5-4 | CASSFRTGRNTGELFF | TGTGCCAGCAGCTTTCGAACAGGGAGGAACACCGGGGAGCTGTTTTTT
TRBJ1-2 | TRBD1 | - | TRBV19 | CASSMGRGLFNYGYTF | TGTGCCAGTAGTATGGGCAGGGGGCTTTTCAACTATGGCTACACCTTC
TRBJ2-7 | - | - | TRBV30 | CAWSPKQVNYEQYF | TGTGCCTGGAGCCCAAAGCAAGTAAACTACGAGCAGTACTTC
TRBJ2-7 | - | - | TRBV12-3/TRBV12-4 | CASSSTSYEQYF | TGTGCCAGCAGTTCCACATCCTACGAGCAGTACTTC
TRBJ1-5 | TRBD1 | - | TRBV19 | CASSLQGADQPQHF | TGTGCCAGTAGTCTACAGGGGGCCGATCAGCCCCAGCATTTT
TRBJ1-5 | - | - | TRBV19 | CASSIGTGFSNQPQHF | TGTGCCAGTAGTATAGGTACAGGGTTTAGCAATCAGCCCCAGCATTTT
TRBJ1-5 | TRBD1 | - | TRBV30 | CAWSVGTAPGGGQPQHF | TGTGCCTGGAGTGTAGGGACAGCTCCTGGGGGTGGTCAGCCCCAGCATTTT
TRBJ2-2 | - | - | TRBV24-1 | CASSRGSGELFF | TGTGCCTCCTCGAGAGGCTCCGGGGAGCTGTTTTTT
TRBJ1-1 | - | - | TRBV2 | CASSEALRSTEAFF | TGTGCCAGCAGTGAAGCGCTTCGGAGTACTGAAGCTTTCTTT
TRBJ2-1 | - | - | TRBV7-9 | CASSNPGTPSREQFF | TGTGCCAGCAGCAATCCCGGGACTCCCTCTAGGGAGCAGTTCTTC
TRBJ1-3 | - | once | TRBV21-1 | CASSKRDSGNTIYF | TGTGCCAGCAGCAAACGGGACAGTGGAAACACCATATATTTT
TRBJ1-2 | - | - | TRBV11-2 | CASIDDSLNYGYTF | TGTGCCAGCATCGACGACAGTTTAAACTATGGCTACACCTTC
TRBJ1-4 | - | once | TRBV19 | CASSPGKALGEKLFF | TGTGCCAGTAGTCCAGGGAAGGCCCTGGGGGAAAAACTGTTTTTT
TRBJ1-1 | - | - | TRBV9 | CASSVEGKLDTEAFF | TGTGCCAGCAGCGTAGAGGGGAAACTGGACACTGAAGCTTTCTTT
TRBJ2-1 | TRBD2 | - | TRBV19 | CASTAGGIVYNEQFF | TGTGCCAGTACCGCGGGGGGGATAGTTTACAATGAGCAGTTCTTC
TRBJ1-6 | - | - | TRBV9 | CASSQSADSPLHF | TGTGCCAGCAGCCAGAGCGCGGATTCACCCCTCCACTTT
TRBJ1-1 | - | - | TRBV27 | CASSQGDNTEAFF | TGTGCCAGCAGTCAAGGGGATAACACTGAAGCTTTCTTT
TRBJ1-4 | - | - | TRBV30 | CAWSVQGSEKLFF | TGTGCCTGGAGTGTGCAGGGGAGTGAAAAACTGTTTTTT
TRBJ2-7 | TRBD1 | - | TRBV11-3 | CASSLDRVRYEQYF | TGTGCCAGCAGTTTAGACAGGGTACGCTACGAGCAGTACTTC
TRBJ2-7 | - | few | TRBV2 | CASSPRVFYEQYF | TGTGCCAGCAGTCCCCGGGTTTTCTACGAGCAGTACTTC
TRBJ1-6 | TRBD1 | - | TRBV19 | CASSMGQGFSPLHF | TGTGCCAGTAGTATGGGACAGGGTTTTTCACCCCTCCACTTT
TRBJ2-7 | - | - | TRBV6-1 | CASSEADGVVRQYF | TGTGCCAGCAGTGAAGCGGACGGGGTCGTAAGGCAGTACTTC
TRBJ2-3 | - | - | TRBV9 | CASSEREAQGDTQYF | TGTGCCAGCAGCGAAAGAGAAGCTCAGGGAGATACGCAGTATTTT
TRBJ1-4 | - | - | TRBV30 | CAWSPRRINEKLFF | TGTGCCTGGAGCCCGCGGAGGATTAATGAAAAACTGTTTTTT
TRBJ2-4 | TRBD1 | - | TRBV18 | CASSPDRGYKNIQYF | TGTGCCAGCTCCCCCGACAGGGGTTACAAAAACATTCAGTACTTC
TRBJ2-3 | TRBD1 | - | TRBV9 | CASSVVPGQPVKQYF | TGTGCCAGCAGCGTAGTACCGGGACAGCCTGTCAAGCAGTATTTT
TRBJ2-7 | TRBD1 | few | TRBV18 | CASSPLRDRVGQYF | TGTGCCAGCTCACCACTCCGGGACAGGGTTGGGCAGTACTTC